This T cell receptor beta chain was sequenced in a study of blood T cell repertoires in COVID-19. Trimming pared 1 base from V and 3 bases from J, leaving 5 bases between. This CDR3 spans 13 amino acids. Germline CDR1 and CDR2: SGHTA and FQGTGA. TCRdb's table, derived via immunoSEQ multiplex PCR, lists solely in-frame clones and lacks some. Among under 150,000 clones, 70% to 90% were seen once, and the ten largest hold less than 3.5%. The chain carries TRBV7-3 and TRBJ2-3; D not certain. The origin of this receptor is a man aged 35 to 55 with acute or convalescent COVID-19. The sequencing sample was made of peripheral blood. The CDR3 nucleotides read TGTGCCAGCAGCTTAAGTCCGACAGATACGCAGTATTTT. Its protein product is CASSLSPTDTQYF.